Each of the 15 T cell receptor beta chains below was sequenced from the same sample in a study of T cell changes during pregnancy in multiple sclerosis. Sequencing used immunoSEQ multiplex PCR; TCRdb keeps in-frame clones, though not all of them. The table has about 80,000 clones, 70% to 90% seen once; the top ten hold less than 2.5%. The input for sequencing was peripheral blood, taken before pregnancy. The receptor set was obtained from a female donor with multiple sclerosis, enrolled in a pregnancy study.

This clone was seen once. The CDR3 nucleotides are TGCGCCAGCAGCTTGGTGGGGCAGGGTGGCCCCTATAATTCACCCCTCCACTTT. Encoded protein: CASSLVGQGGPYNSPLHF. This chain links TRBV5-1 with TRBJ1-6, with D perhaps TRBD1 (5 bases). Trimming cost V 0 bases and J 2 bases, with 15 bases left between them. Germline V gene lookup returns CDR1 SGHRS and CDR2 YFSETQ. This CDR3 spans 18 amino acids. Using reference TRBV5-1 and TRBJ1-6 for the parts outside the CDR3, the full variable domain is KAGVTQTPRYLIKTRGQQVTLSCSPISGHRSVSWYQQTPGQGLQFLFEYFSETQRNKGNFPGRFSGRQFSNSRSEMNVSTLELGDSALYLCASSLVGQGGPYNSPLHFGNGTRLTVT.

The J gene is TRBJ2-7, the V gene TRBV7-6; TRBD1 aligns across 7 bases. Germline CDR1 SGHVS, CDR2 FNYEAQ. Trimming cost V 2 bases and J 6 bases; bases outside gene matches: 10. The CDR3 sequence is 15 residues long. As DNA, the CDR3 is TGTGCCAGCAGCTTAAGGGGGACCAACAGGGGCGAGCAGTACTTC. Translated: CASSLRGTNRGEQYF.

Only a few counts were recorded for this clone. This sequence joins TRBV21-1 and TRBJ1-2; TRBD1 reflects the table's D call only, with no check against the DNA. TRBV21-1 is an annotated pseudogene. The CDR3 totals 14 residues. The CDR3 sequence: CASRMGQGNYGYTF. The CDR3, as DNA: TGTGCCAGCAGGATGGGACAGGGGAACTATGGCTACACCTTC.

This clone appeared a few times. The CDR3 loop is CASSPWGPLGEQYF. In nucleotides, the CDR3 is TGTGCCAGCAGCCCATGGGGGCCTTTGGGTGAGCAGTACTTC. The chain joins TRBV7-8 to TRBJ2-7, with D possibly TRBD1 on 6 matching bases. CDR1 and CDR2 (germline): SGHVS, FQNEAQ. This CDR3 is 14 amino acids long. Trimming cost V 5 bases and J 7 bases, with 18 bases left between them.

This clone was recorded only once. The V call is TRBV6-1, the J call TRBJ2-1; 7 nucleotides match TRBD2. V lost 10 bases to trimming and J lost 6 bases; unmatched junction nucleotides: 9. Germline lookup yields CDR1 MNHNS and CDR2 SASEGT. This CDR3 comprises 13 residues. DNA of the CDR3: TGTGCCACTTCGGGGGGACTTTTCAATGAGCAGTTCTTC. Protein: CATSGGLFNEQFF.

For this clone: Other DNA sequences within the sample encode an identical CDR3. This rearrangement joins TRBV5-1 to TRBJ1-1; 7 bases map to TRBD1. The CDR3 has 14 residues. Per the germline V gene, CDR1 is SGHRS and CDR2 is YFSETQ. V lost 0 bases, J lost 2 bases, and 1 base stayed unmatched. The CDR3 is CASSLEGGNTEAFF. The CDR3, as DNA: TGCGCCAGCAGCTTGGAAGGGGGCAACACTGAAGCTTTCTTT.

The chain joins TRBV11-2 to TRBJ1-4, with D possibly being TRBD1 (5 bases). The CDR3 length is 10 residues. Germline V CDR1 and CDR2: SGHAT, FQNNGV. Here the CDR3 DNA reads TGTACCAATAAGGGGGAAAAACTGTTTTTT. This translates into CTNKGEKLFF.

CDR3: CSVRPNYNSPLHF. DNA for the CDR3: TGCAGCGTGCGGCCAAACTATAATTCACCCCTCCACTTT. V is TRBV29-1 and J is TRBJ1-6; D remains ambiguous. Trimming shortened V by 6 bases and J by 3 bases, and 9 bases separated the two germline ends. In germline, CDR1 is SQVTM, CDR2 ANQGSEA. This CDR3 spans 13 amino acids.

V usage is TRBV6-1 and J usage is TRBJ2-7, with 7 positions matching TRBD1. This CDR3 has 14 amino acids. Germline-derived CDR1 and CDR2 are MNHNS and SASEGT. J gave up 0 bases and V 1 base, and 0 bases lay outside the gene matches. CDR3 nucleotide sequence: TGTGCCAGCAGTGAAGGGGACAGCTCCTACGAGCAGTACTTC. This sequence encodes CASSEGDSSYEQYF.

V is TRBV6-6 and J is TRBJ2-7; D is undetermined. The germline CDR1 and CDR2 sequences are MNHNY and SVGAGI (reference sequence). This CDR3 is 14 amino acids long. V gave up 6 bases and J gave up 4 bases, with 16 bases separating them. CDR3 sequence reads: CASSESSDQYEQYF. The CDR3 nucleotides are TGTGCCAGCAGCGAGTCAAGCGACCAATACGAGCAGTACTTC.

V gene TRBV11-2 combines with J gene TRBJ1-3; the D gene is possibly TRBD1 (6 bases). Trimming left V 3 bases short and J 0 bases short, with 18 bases between. The CDR3 is made up of 18 amino acids. CDR1 is SGHAT, CDR2 FQNNGV, per germline. Here the CDR3 DNA reads TGTGCCAGCAGCTTCGCCCCGAGACCAGGGGACTCTGGAAACACCATATATTTT. It specifies CASSFAPRPGDSGNTIYF.

The V gene is TRBV9, the J gene TRBJ1-1, with D tentatively TRBD1 (5 bases). CDR1 and CDR2 (germline): SGDLS, YYNGEE. V was cut by 1 base and J by 5 bases, with 9 bases left in between. The CDR3 runs 13 residues. As DNA, the CDR3 is TGTGCCAGCAGCGTAAGGGAGGGGACTGAAGCTTTCTTT. Its protein is CASSVREGTEAFF.

The V and J genes are TRBV4-3 and TRBJ1-2, with a tentative D call TRBD1 (6 bases). V gave up 0 bases and J gave up 8 bases, with 22 bases separating them. Germline loops: CDR1 LGHNA, CDR2 YSLEER. This CDR3 contains 17 residues. This CDR3 is CASSQDRSGGQIYGYTF. CDR3 nucleotides: TGCGCCAGCAGCCAAGATCGCAGCGGGGGGCAAATCTACGGCTACACCTTC.

A note on this clone: Other DNA sequences in this specimen translate into the identical CDR3. V is TRBV6-1 and J is TRBJ2-1; D call uncertain. The CDR3 extends over 15 amino acids. Trimming stripped 1 base from V and 0 bases from J, with 7 bases between. Germline lookup yields CDR1 MNHNS and CDR2 SASEGT. In nucleotides, the CDR3 is TGTGCCAGCAGTGAAGTGGCAGGCTCCTACAATGAGCAGTTCTTC. It is translated as CASSEVAGSYNEQFF.

The chain carries TRBV28 and TRBJ1-1; D uncertain. Looked up from germline, CDR1 is MDHEN and CDR2 is SYDVKM. Trimming took off 1 base at V and 11 bases at J, with 17 bases between the two ends. The CDR3 has 14 residues. CDR3 sequence (DNA): TGTGCCAGCAGTTTATTAGAGGCCGCTCTTCGTGCTTTCTTT. It specifies CASSLLEAALRAFF.